The clone carrying this T cell receptor beta chain was seen ten or more times. The data originate from a study of molecular identifiers for immune sequencing clone quantification. Using its own MiXCR run on the PCR reads, TCRdb lists one record per CDR3 protein. The sample contains approximately 500,000 distinct CDR3 sequences, roughly 24% of which appear only once. The V segment lost 4 bases and the J segment 1 base; nucleotides outside the gene matches: 8. The CDR3 has 16 amino acids. Germline values: CDR1 PRHDT, CDR2 FYEKMQ (reference sequence). The receptor's source is a human donor in good health. Some libraries in this study had Jurkat cell RNA spiked in. Sequencing input: naive CD8+ T cells from blood, with Jurkat cell RNA spiked in. Subset specified: FACS-sorted CD8+CD4-CCR7+CD45RA+ naive T cells. The rearrangement links TRBV13 to TRBJ1-1, with 8 bases lining up with TRBD1. The CDR3 DNA reads as TGTGCCAGCAGCTGGGGGACAGGACTCGGGAACACTGAAGCTTTCTTT. This encodes CASSWGTGLGNTEAFF.